This TCR beta chain was sequenced for a study of T cells after yellow fever vaccination. General observations from the study: In post-booster samples, most primary-vaccination clones reappeared (about 96% CD4, nearly 90% CD8).

TCRdb independently ran MiXCR on the 5' RACE reads; one entry per CDR3 protein. The data hold hundreds of thousands of distinct CDR3 sequences, with roughly 13% observed a single time. The germline V gene encodes CDR1 SEHNR and CDR2 FQNEAQ (reference sequence). CDR3 length: 15 residues. J lost 2 bases, V lost 5 bases, and 4 bases had no gene match. This clonotype was seen a handful of times. The antigen remains undetermined. The source of this sequence is a man under 40 who received the YFV17D yellow fever vaccine. Sequenced material: PBMCs, taken on the day of the yellow fever booster vaccination. The chain carries TRBV7-9 and TRBJ2-1, with 9 bases identical to TRBD2. In DNA form, the CDR3 reads TGTGCCAGCAGCAACGGGACTAGCCCCTACAATGAGCAGTTCTTC. Its translation is CASSNGTSPYNEQFF. Looking up the rest from reference TRBV7-9 and TRBJ2-1 gives the full variable domain: DTGVSQNPRHKITKRGQNVTFRCDPISEHNRLYWYRQTLGQGPEFLTYFQNEAQLEKSRLLSDRFSAERPKGSFSTLEIQRTEQGDSAMYLCASSNGTSPYNEQFFGPGTRLTVL.